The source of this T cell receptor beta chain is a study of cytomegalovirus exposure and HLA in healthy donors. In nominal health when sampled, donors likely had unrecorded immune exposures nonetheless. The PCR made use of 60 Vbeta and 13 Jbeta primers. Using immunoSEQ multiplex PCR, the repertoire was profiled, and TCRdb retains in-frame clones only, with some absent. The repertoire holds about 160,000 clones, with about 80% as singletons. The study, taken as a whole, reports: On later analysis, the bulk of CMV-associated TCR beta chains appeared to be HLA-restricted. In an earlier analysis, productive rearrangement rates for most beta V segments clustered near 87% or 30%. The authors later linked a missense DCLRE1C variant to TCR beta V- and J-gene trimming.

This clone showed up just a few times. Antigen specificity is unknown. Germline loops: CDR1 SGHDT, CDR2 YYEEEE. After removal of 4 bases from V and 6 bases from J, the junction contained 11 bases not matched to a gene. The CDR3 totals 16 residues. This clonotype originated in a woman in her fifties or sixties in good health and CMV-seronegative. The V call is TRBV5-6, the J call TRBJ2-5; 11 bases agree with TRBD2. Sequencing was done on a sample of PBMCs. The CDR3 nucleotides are TGTGCCAGCAGCGATTGGGGTAGCGGGGGGGCCAAGACCCAGTACTTC. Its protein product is CASSDWGSGGAKTQYF.